These T cell receptor beta chains were read from a single sample in a study of cytomegalovirus exposure and HLA in healthy donors. Profiling relied on immunoSEQ multiplex PCR, and the TCRdb table lists in-frame clones only, not all of them. The profile shows some 180,000 clones, about nine tenths of them singletons. The specimen was PBMCs. The receptors shown here come from a boy between 2 and 10 years old in good health and CMV-seronegative. Each CDR3 is given with its conserved first and last residue. Fields, in order: J gene, clone size, V gene, D gene, CDR3 length, CDR3 DNA, CDR3 protein. The D gene is left open where the match is weak. Size is stated for part of the rows, as once, few or many counts, or as a class when the clone is expanded.

J gene: TRBJ2-7
clone size: .
V gene: TRBV7-3
D gene: .
CDR3 length: 13
CDR3 DNA: TGTGCCAGCAGCCGGGACTTTTATTACGAGCAGTACTTC
CDR3 protein: CASSRDFYYEQYF

J gene: TRBJ1-2
clone size: .
V gene: TRBV28
D gene: .
CDR3 length: 11
CDR3 DNA: TGTGCCAGCAGTTTTCTTGAGGGCTACACCTTC
CDR3 protein: CASSFLEGYTF

J gene: TRBJ1-1
clone size: .
V gene: TRBV28
D gene: .
CDR3 length: 16
CDR3 DNA: TGTGCCAGCACCGACCCCCGCGGGACGTTGAACACTGAAGCTTTCTTT
CDR3 protein: CASTDPRGTLNTEAFF

J gene: TRBJ2-1
clone size: .
V gene: TRBV9
D gene: .
CDR3 length: 16
CDR3 DNA: TGTGCCAGCAGCCCCGGGACTTACCTCGGCTACAATGAGCAGTTCTTC
CDR3 protein: CASSPGTYLGYNEQFF

J gene: TRBJ2-5
clone size: .
V gene: TRBV4-1
D gene: .
CDR3 length: 15
CDR3 DNA: TGCGCCAGCAAAGGGGCAGGGTTGGGGAAAGAGACCCAGTACTTC
CDR3 protein: CASKGAGLGKETQYF

J gene: TRBJ1-1
clone size: .
V gene: TRBV29-1
D gene: .
CDR3 length: 13
CDR3 DNA: TGCAGCGTTGAGGAAGGGGAGGGCCCTGAAGCTTTCTTT
CDR3 protein: CSVEEGEGPEAFF

J gene: TRBJ2-1
clone size: .
V gene: TRBV4-1
D gene: .
CDR3 length: 13
CDR3 DNA: TGCGCCAGCAGCCCACCCTCAGCGAATGAGCAGTTCTTC
CDR3 protein: CASSPPSANEQFF

J gene: TRBJ2-2
clone size: .
V gene: TRBV5-1
D gene: .
CDR3 length: 13
CDR3 DNA: TGCGCCAGCAGCTTACGAGGAGACGGGGAGCTGTTTTTT
CDR3 protein: CASSLRGDGELFF

J gene: TRBJ2-2
clone size: .
V gene: TRBV28
D gene: TRBD2
CDR3 length: 15
CDR3 DNA: TGTGCCAGCAGTCTCGGGGGGTCGAACACCGGGGAGCTGTTTTTT
CDR3 protein: CASSLGGSNTGELFF

J gene: TRBJ2-3
clone size: once
V gene: TRBV9
D gene: TRBD2
CDR3 length: 16
CDR3 DNA: TGTGCCAGCAGCGTAGGTAGCAGCGGGAGTCGAGATACGCAGTATTTT
CDR3 protein: CASSVGSSGSRDTQYF

J gene: TRBJ2-1
clone size: few
V gene: TRBV6-1
D gene: TRBD2
CDR3 length: 12
CDR3 DNA: TGTGCCAGCACCTCGGGGGGCAATGAGCAGTTCTTC
CDR3 protein: CASTSGGNEQFF

J gene: TRBJ1-3
clone size: .
V gene: TRBV11-2
D gene: TRBD1
CDR3 length: 14
CDR3 DNA: TGTGCCAGCGAGGAGGGGGCTGGTGGAAACACCATATATTTT
CDR3 protein: CASEEGAGGNTIYF

J gene: TRBJ1-2
clone size: once
V gene: TRBV13
D gene: .
CDR3 length: 13
CDR3 DNA: TGTGCCAGCAGCGGGGGCCAATCGGTCCGGACCACCTTC
CDR3 protein: CASSGGQSVRTTF

J gene: TRBJ2-5
clone size: .
V gene: TRBV5-1
D gene: .
CDR3 length: 15
CDR3 DNA: TGCGCCAGCAGCTTGGGTACAGGGAGTATGGAGACCCAGTACTTC
CDR3 protein: CASSLGTGSMETQYF

J gene: TRBJ2-7
clone size: .
V gene: TRBV5-1
D gene: .
CDR3 length: 14
CDR3 DNA: TGCGCCAGCAGCATGGGGCCGGGATTCTACGAGCAGTACTTC
CDR3 protein: CASSMGPGFYEQYF

J gene: TRBJ1-6
clone size: once
V gene: TRBV5-1
D gene: .
CDR3 length: 14
CDR3 DNA: TGCGCCAGCAGCTTGTCGGCGGAAAATTCACCCCTCCACTTT
CDR3 protein: CASSLSAENSPLHF

J gene: TRBJ1-6
clone size: .
V gene: TRBV11-2
D gene: .
CDR3 length: 14
CDR3 DNA: TGTGCCAGCAGTTCGGGACAAGTTTATTCACCCCTCCACTTT
CDR3 protein: CASSSGQVYSPLHF

J gene: TRBJ2-6
clone size: .
V gene: TRBV11-2
D gene: .
CDR3 length: 15
CDR3 DNA: TGTGCCAGCAGCGAGGGCCCCTCTGGGGCCAACGTCCTGACTTTC
CDR3 protein: CASSEGPSGANVLTF

J gene: TRBJ2-7
clone size: .
V gene: TRBV7-9
D gene: TRBD1
CDR3 length: 14
CDR3 DNA: TGTTCCAGCAGCTCGGGACAGGGATCCTACGAGCAGTACTTC
CDR3 protein: CSSSSGQGSYEQYF

J gene: TRBJ1-2
clone size: once
V gene: TRBV6-1
D gene: .
CDR3 length: 13
CDR3 DNA: TGTGCCAGCAGTGGTAGCAGCAACTATGGCTACACCTTC
CDR3 protein: CASSGSSNYGYTF

J gene: TRBJ1-5
clone size: .
V gene: TRBV10-2
D gene: .
CDR3 length: 16
CDR3 DNA: TGCGCCAGCAGTGAGTTAGGAGGCCTTAGCAATCAGCCCCAGCATTTT
CDR3 protein: CASSELGGLSNQPQHF

J gene: TRBJ1-1
clone size: .
V gene: TRBV20-1
D gene: .
CDR3 length: 11
CDR3 DNA: TGCAGTGCTAGAACTCGGGCTGAAGCTTTCTTT
CDR3 protein: CSARTRAEAFF

J gene: TRBJ1-1
clone size: .
V gene: TRBV5-6
D gene: .
CDR3 length: 12
CDR3 DNA: TGTGCCAGCAGCTTCCAGAATACTGAAGCTTTCTTT
CDR3 protein: CASSFQNTEAFF

J gene: TRBJ2-1
clone size: .
V gene: TRBV27
D gene: .
CDR3 length: 16
CDR3 DNA: TGTGCCAGCGGGCCCCTAGCGTTTAGTTTGCAAAATGAGCAGTTCTTC
CDR3 protein: CASGPLAFSLQNEQFF

J gene: TRBJ1-6
clone size: .
V gene: TRBV5-1
D gene: .
CDR3 length: 15
CDR3 DNA: TGCGCCAGCAGCTTGGAGGGAGCGTCAAATTCACCCCTCCACTTT
CDR3 protein: CASSLEGASNSPLHF

J gene: TRBJ2-7
clone size: .
V gene: TRBV28
D gene: TRBD1
CDR3 length: 14
CDR3 DNA: TGTGCCAGCAGCCCTCACGACAGGGGGAAAGAGCAGTACTTC
CDR3 protein: CASSPHDRGKEQYF

J gene: TRBJ1-2
clone size: .
V gene: TRBV18
D gene: .
CDR3 length: 15
CDR3 DNA: TGTGCCAGCTCACCACTAGTCACGGGGGACTATGGCTACACCTTC
CDR3 protein: CASSPLVTGDYGYTF

J gene: TRBJ2-4
clone size: .
V gene: TRBV6-5
D gene: TRBD2
CDR3 length: 15
CDR3 DNA: TGTGCCAGCAGCCAGGGCGGGGGGGTTTGGGACATTCAGTACTTC
CDR3 protein: CASSQGGGVWDIQYF

J gene: TRBJ1-2
clone size: .
V gene: TRBV21-1
D gene: .
CDR3 length: 13
CDR3 DNA: TGTGCCAGCAGCAACCGACTGCGTCTCGGCTACACCTTC
CDR3 protein: CASSNRLRLGYTF

J gene: TRBJ2-7
clone size: .
V gene: TRBV6-5
D gene: .
CDR3 length: 11
CDR3 DNA: TGTGCCAGCAGCCGGGAATACGAGCAGTACTTC
CDR3 protein: CASSREYEQYF

J gene: TRBJ2-7
clone size: .
V gene: TRBV10-3
D gene: TRBD2
CDR3 length: 13
CDR3 DNA: TGTGCCATCAGGGGACTAGCGGGAGTCGAGCAGTACTTC
CDR3 protein: CAIRGLAGVEQYF

J gene: TRBJ2-5
clone size: .
V gene: TRBV5-1
D gene: .
CDR3 length: 15
CDR3 DNA: TGCGCCAGCAGCCCCCATACAGGGCTCCAAGAGACCCAGTACTTC
CDR3 protein: CASSPHTGLQETQYF

J gene: TRBJ1-5
clone size: .
V gene: TRBV19
D gene: .
CDR3 length: 13
CDR3 DNA: TGTGCCAGTAGTATAGGCACGGGAGGCCCCCAGCATTTT
CDR3 protein: CASSIGTGGPQHF

J gene: TRBJ2-1
clone size: .
V gene: TRBV28
D gene: .
CDR3 length: 14
CDR3 DNA: TGTGCCAGCAGCCGCCTAGGAGCGTACAATGAGCAGTTCTTC
CDR3 protein: CASSRLGAYNEQFF

J gene: TRBJ2-5
clone size: .
V gene: TRBV30
D gene: .
CDR3 length: 11
CDR3 DNA: TGTGCCTGGAGTGTCGGAGAGACCCAGTACTTC
CDR3 protein: CAWSVGETQYF

J gene: TRBJ2-7
clone size: .
V gene: TRBV9
D gene: TRBD2
CDR3 length: 15
CDR3 DNA: TGTGCCAGCAGCGTAGATTCGGGGGGACCCTACGAGCAGTACTTC
CDR3 protein: CASSVDSGGPYEQYF

J gene: TRBJ1-6
clone size: .
V gene: TRBV7-9
D gene: .
CDR3 length: 14
CDR3 DNA: TGTGCCAGCACCTTTGGGGGGAATAATTCACCCCTCCACTTT
CDR3 protein: CASTFGGNNSPLHF

J gene: TRBJ1-2
clone size: .
V gene: TRBV28
D gene: .
CDR3 length: 13
CDR3 DNA: TGTGCCAGCAGTTTTTCCGACCGCGGGGGCTACACCTTC
CDR3 protein: CASSFSDRGGYTF

J gene: TRBJ1-5
clone size: .
V gene: TRBV27
D gene: .
CDR3 length: 15
CDR3 DNA: TGTGCCAGCAGTCTAGACAGGAGTTTCGGTCAGCCCCAGCATTTT
CDR3 protein: CASSLDRSFGQPQHF

J gene: TRBJ1-1
clone size: .
V gene: TRBV10-3
D gene: .
CDR3 length: 13
CDR3 DNA: TGTGCCATCAGTGTAAAGGGAGGCGCTGAAGCTTTCTTT
CDR3 protein: CAISVKGGAEAFF

J gene: TRBJ2-1
clone size: .
V gene: TRBV7-3
D gene: .
CDR3 length: 14
CDR3 DNA: TGTGCCAGCAGCTTAGTGGGGGGCTACAATGAGCAGTTCTTC
CDR3 protein: CASSLVGGYNEQFF

J gene: TRBJ1-5
clone size: few
V gene: TRBV5-6
D gene: TRBD1
CDR3 length: 15
CDR3 DNA: TGTGCCAGCAGCTCCGGGGACAGCCTTAATCAGCCCCAGCATTTT
CDR3 protein: CASSSGDSLNQPQHF

J gene: TRBJ2-7
clone size: once
V gene: TRBV28
D gene: .
CDR3 length: 13
CDR3 DNA: TGTGCCAGCAGCCCCACGGGGTACTACGAGCAGTACTTC
CDR3 protein: CASSPTGYYEQYF

J gene: TRBJ2-7
clone size: .
V gene: TRBV6-5
D gene: .
CDR3 length: 14
CDR3 DNA: TGTGCCAGCAGGAGAAACAGGGAGTCCTACGAGCAGTACTTC
CDR3 protein: CASRRNRESYEQYF

J gene: TRBJ2-3
clone size: .
V gene: TRBV7-2
D gene: TRBD2
CDR3 length: 14
CDR3 DNA: TGTGCCAGCAGCTTAGGGCTAGCGGGGGTACCCGGGTATTTT
CDR3 protein: CASSLGLAGVPGYF

J gene: TRBJ2-1
clone size: .
V gene: TRBV6-1
D gene: TRBD1
CDR3 length: 19
CDR3 DNA: TGTGCCAGCAGTGAAATCATCCTACCCTACGGGACAGGGGGAAATGAGCAGTTCTTC
CDR3 protein: CASSEIILPYGTGGNEQFF

J gene: TRBJ2-2
clone size: .
V gene: TRBV18
D gene: .
CDR3 length: 14
CDR3 DNA: TGTGCCAGCGGACCTAGCTCGAACACCGGGGAGCTGTTTTTT
CDR3 protein: CASGPSSNTGELFF

J gene: TRBJ1-1
clone size: .
V gene: TRBV5-4
D gene: TRBD1
CDR3 length: 15
CDR3 DNA: TGTGCCAGCAGCTCCAGGGGGCCCGCGAACACTGAAGCTTTCTTT
CDR3 protein: CASSSRGPANTEAFF

J gene: TRBJ2-7
clone size: .
V gene: TRBV7-8
D gene: TRBD1
CDR3 length: 14
CDR3 DNA: TGTGCCAGCAGCTTAAGGGACAGGGCCTACGAGCAGTACTTC
CDR3 protein: CASSLRDRAYEQYF

J gene: TRBJ2-7
clone size: .
V gene: TRBV6-1
D gene: TRBD1
CDR3 length: 13
CDR3 DNA: TGTGCCAGCAGACTGGGACAGTATTACGAGCAGTACTTC
CDR3 protein: CASRLGQYYEQYF